These 9 T cell receptor beta chains originate from one sample sequenced in a study of cytomegalovirus exposure and HLA in healthy donors. PCR used 60 Vbeta primers and 13 Jbeta primers. Data came from immunoSEQ multiplex PCR; TCRdb stores just in-frame clones and leaves some out. Of about 130,000 clones listed, roughly 84% are singletons. The source material was PBMCs. These receptors were obtained from a young woman in good health and CMV-seropositive.

The gene calls are TRBV4-1 and TRBJ2-6, with D possibly being TRBD1 (5 bases). Trimming took 4 bases from V and 1 from J, leaving 14 bases between them. The CDR3 is made up of 17 amino acids. Germline CDR1 is MGHRA and CDR2 is YSYEKL. The DNA of the CDR3 is TGCGCCAGCAGCCCCTCGGACACTACGTCTGGGGCCAACGTCCTGACTTTC. The encoded protein is CASSPSDTTSGANVLTF.

The chain is built from TRBV10-1 and TRBJ2-1, with 7 nucleotides matching TRBD2. The CDR3 runs 13 residues. V lost 6 bases to trimming and J lost 3 bases; unmatched junction nucleotides: 2. Germline CDR1 reads WNHNN; CDR2 reads SYGVQD (reference sequence). The CDR3 loop reads CASRTGGYNEQFF. CDR3 nucleotides: TGCGCCAGCAGAACGGGGGGCTACAATGAGCAGTTCTTC.

The chain uses TRBV11-2 and TRBJ1-2, with TRBD1 identical over 9 bases. The CDR3 extends over 16 amino acids. Germline V CDR1 and CDR2: SGHAT, FQNNGV. J lost 4 bases, V lost 5 bases, and 11 bases had no gene match. The CDR3 region has the DNA TGTGCCAGCAGCCTCAGAGGACAGGGGACATCCTATGGCTACACCTTC. This gives the protein CASSLRGQGTSYGYTF.

The chain couples TRBV9 to TRBJ2-3; the match to TRBD2 covers 11 bases. J lost 4 bases, V lost 4 bases, and 8 bases had no gene match. CDR3 size: 16 residues. Germline CDR1 and CDR2: SGDLS and YYNGEE. The CDR3 reads CASSSTGTSGPDTQYF. CDR3 sequence (DNA): TGTGCCAGCAGCTCGACCGGGACTAGCGGTCCAGATACGCAGTATTTT.

This chain uses TRBV6-4 with TRBJ1-1; D gene ambiguous. CDR3 length equals 14 residues. Looked up from germline, CDR1 is MRHNA and CDR2 is SNTAGT. V was shortened by 6 bases and J by 1 base, with 12 bases between the two germline ends. The DNA for the CDR3 is TGTGCCAGCAGAGCCTTCGCAGGGAACACTGAAGCTTTCTTT. This codes for CASRAFAGNTEAFF.

This clone was seen only once. The V and J genes are TRBV28 and TRBJ2-7; 9 bases map to TRBD1. The J segment lost 6 bases and the V segment lost 5 bases, leaving 14 bases of the junction unmatched. The germline V gene has CDR1 MDHEN and CDR2 SYDVKM. This CDR3 is built from 16 residues. CDR3 nucleotides: TGTGCCAGCAGTCCAACCGCCGGGACAGGGTTATCCGAGCAGTACTTC. Translated, it gives CASSPTAGTGLSEQYF.

This chain joins TRBV5-8 and TRBJ1-1, with unresolved D. Trimming shortened V by 0 bases and J by 11 bases, and 17 bases separated the two germline ends. CDR1 is SGHTS, CDR2 YDEGEE, per germline. This CDR3 contains 14 residues. The CDR3 here is CASSLETLGLRAFF. The CDR3 coding sequence is TGTGCCAGCAGCTTGGAGACCCTAGGCCTAAGGGCTTTCTTT.

This clone was seen once. This chain uses TRBV6-6 with TRBJ1-5; TRBD1 is a possible D gene (5 bases). V was shortened by 4 bases and J by 4 bases, with 14 bases between the two germline ends. The germline CDR1 and CDR2 sequences are MNHNY and SVGAGI (reference sequence). CDR3 size: 15 residues. CDR3 in amino acids: CASSLWGRENQPQHF. The CDR3 region has the DNA TGTGCCAGCAGTTTATGGGGCCGAGAGAATCAGCCCCAGCATTTT.

This chain links TRBV4-1 with TRBJ2-1; no clear D gene. Germline V gene sequence: CDR1 MGHRA, CDR2 YSYEKL. Trimming shortened V by 0 bases and J by 8 bases, and 5 bases separated the two germline ends. The CDR3 length is 12 residues. Written as DNA, the CDR3 is TGCGCCAGCAGCCAAGACCGGGATGAGCAGTTCTTC. It translates to CASSQDRDEQFF.